The 26 T cell receptor beta chains below come from one sample, sequenced in a study of T cell responses to AZD1222 COVID-19 vaccine. Sequencing was performed with immunoSEQ multiplex PCR; in TCRdb, only in-frame clones are kept and a portion is missing. Here the sample spans 100,000 or so clones, around 90% being singletons. Here the sequenced sample was peripheral blood, taken on day 0 of AZD1222 vaccination. These receptors were collected from an adult in good health.

The chain links TRBV3-1 (or the pseudogene TRBV3-2) to TRBJ2-1, with 14 bases matching TRBD2. The CDR3 is 18 residues long. In germline, CDR1 is LGHDT, CDR2 YNNKEL (reference sequence). J was trimmed by 9 bases and V by 1 base; bases with no gene match: 11. The CDR3 protein is CASSQVASGLAGGGEQFF. The CDR3 bases are TGTGCCAGCAGCCAAGTCGCTTCCGGACTAGCGGGAGGAGGTGAGCAGTTCTTC.

The chain couples TRBV7-8 to TRBJ1-2; possibly TRBD1 for D (6 bases). Germline V CDR1 and CDR2: SGHVS, FQNEAQ. Trimming left V 1 base short and J 2 bases short, with 8 bases between. The CDR3 runs 14 residues. CDR3 sequence: CASSLVDRNYGYTF. The CDR3, as DNA: TGTGCCAGCAGCTTAGTGGACAGAAACTATGGCTACACCTTC.

The chain employs TRBV28 and TRBJ1-4; 7 bases align to TRBD1. Trimming removed 5 bases from V and 7 bases from J; junction bases left unmatched: 10. CDR3 length: 15 residues. CDR1 and CDR2 (germline): MDHEN, SYDVKM. CDR3 sequence reads: CASSPNQGVVEKLFF. In nucleotides, the CDR3 is TGTGCCAGCAGTCCCAACCAGGGGGTAGTTGAAAAACTGTTTTTT.

This chain joins TRBV7-2 and TRBJ2-7; TRBD2 is a possible D gene (5 bases). The V gene lost 5 bases and the J gene lost 1 base, with 12 bases spanning the gap. The CDR3 extends over 14 amino acids. Germline assignment: CDR1 SGHTA and CDR2 FQGNSA. This CDR3 reads CASSRDGLSYEQYF. CDR3 in DNA: TGTGCCAGCAGCCGTGACGGACTTTCCTACGAGCAGTACTTC. Drawing the rest from reference TRBV7-2 and TRBJ2-7, the complete variable domain is GAGVSQSPSNKVTEKGKDVELRCDPISGHTALYWYRQSLGQGLEFLIYFQGNSAPDKSGLPSDRFSAERTGGSVSTLTIQRTQQEDSAVYLCASSRDGLSYEQYFGPGTRLTVT.

This clone was recorded once. The chain couples TRBV27 to TRBJ2-1; D might be TRBD1 (6 bases). Trimming took off 6 bases at V and 6 bases at J, with 15 bases between the two ends. This CDR3 is built from 14 residues. Germline CDR1 is MNHEY and CDR2 is SMNVEV (reference sequence). Here the CDR3 reads CASRLQGVRNEQFF. CDR3 in DNA: TGTGCCAGCAGGCTACAGGGAGTCCGCAATGAGCAGTTCTTC.

The rearrangement links TRBV11-3 to TRBJ1-3; no clear D gene. CDR1 and CDR2 (germline): SGHNT, YENEEA. V was trimmed by 3 bases and J by 7 bases, leaving 19 bases between them. The CDR3 covers 16 residues. CDR3: CASSFGGPLLGNTIYF. The CDR3 region has the DNA TGTGCCAGCAGCTTCGGCGGGCCTCTCCTGGGGAACACCATATATTTT.

This chain links TRBV7-2 with TRBJ2-3; the match to TRBD2 covers 12 bases. The CDR3 is 16 residues long. Germline trimming cut 5 bases from V and 3 bases from J; bases unmatched to any gene: 6. Germline CDR1 is SGHTA and CDR2 is FQGNSA. CDR3 region: CASSPTSGGWTDTQYF. The CDR3 region has the DNA TGTGCCAGCAGCCCGACTAGCGGGGGTTGGACAGATACGCAGTATTTT.

This chain links TRBV9 with TRBJ2-4; no clear D gene. CDR1 is SGDLS, CDR2 YYNGEE, per germline. Between the trimmed V and J ends, which lost 3 bases and 9 bases, there was a span of 16 bases. This CDR3 is built from 14 residues. CDR3 in amino acids: CASSASTPLSIQYF. The CDR3 DNA is TGTGCCAGCAGCGCGTCGACACCGTTGAGCATTCAGTACTTC.

CDR3 in amino acids: CASSQDFGIPQGEHF. The CDR3 nucleotides read TGCGCCAGCAGCCAAGATTTCGGTATACCACAGGGGGAGCATTTT. This chain connects TRBV4-1 to TRBJ1-5, with 8 bases fitting TRBD1. There are 15 residues in the CDR3. V trimming: 0 bases; J trimming: 14 bases; junction bases outside the gene matches: 12. Per germline, CDR1 MGHRA and CDR2 YSYEKL.

The J gene is TRBJ1-4, the V gene TRBV5-5; a weak D match, TRBD1 (5 bases). V was cut by 3 bases and J by 0 bases, with 9 bases left in between. The CDR3 consists of 15 residues. From germline, CDR1 is SGHKS and CDR2 YYEKEE (reference sequence). CDR3 protein: CASSWQQATNEKLFF. DNA of the CDR3: TGTGCCAGCAGCTGGCAACAGGCAACTAATGAAAAACTGTTTTTT.

V gene TRBV12-3 or TRBV12-4 combines with J gene TRBJ1-1, with 7 positions matching TRBD1. Losses at the gene ends were 6 bases for V and 10 bases for J; bases not matched to a gene: 11. This CDR3 contains 13 residues. CDR3 nucleotide sequence: TGTGCCAGCAGAGATACAGGGGTATCTGGAGCTTTCTTT. Protein: CASRDTGVSGAFF.

The chain recombines TRBV20-1 with TRBJ1-1; D uncertain. The V gene lost 3 bases and the J gene lost 3 bases, with 14 bases spanning the gap. CDR1 and CDR2 (germline): DFQATT, SNEGSKA (reference sequence). The CDR3 is 14 amino acids. The CDR3 region has the DNA TGCAGTGCTAGTGGTGGTGGGTGGGACACTGAAGCTTTCTTT. It specifies CSASGGGWDTEAFF.

V gene TRBV4-1 combines with J gene TRBJ1-1; D uncertain. Germline CDR1 and CDR2: MGHRA and YSYEKL. V was clipped by 1 base and J by 0 bases, with 15 bases between them. This CDR3 comprises 17 residues. CDR3 DNA sequence: TGCGCCAGCAGCCAAGTCCGGGCTCGTACCTTGAACACTGAAGCTTTCTTT. Translation gives CASSQVRARTLNTEAFF.

The V gene is TRBV7-9, the J gene TRBJ1-3; perhaps TRBD1 as D (6 bases). Trimming took off 5 bases at V and 9 bases at J, with 23 bases between the two ends. This CDR3 is built from 16 residues. CDR1 and CDR2 (germline): SEHNR, FQNEAQ (reference sequence). CDR3 loop: CASSRKGGDARSTIYF. In nucleotides, the CDR3 is TGTGCCAGCAGCCGCAAGGGGGGGGACGCCCGGAGCACCATATATTTT.

As regards this clone: One end of the junction fails to match germline, which may point to a read error. V usage is TRBV7-7 and J usage is TRBJ1-6; no definite D call. There are 14 residues in the CDR3. Germline loops: CDR1 SSHAT, CDR2 FNYEAQ (reference sequence). For the CDR3, the DNA is TGTGCTAGCAGCTCCAGTTTATATAATTCACCCCTCCACTTT. Its translation is CASSSSLYNSPLHF.

V usage is TRBV21-1 and J usage is TRBJ1-2; the table's D call, TRBD1, has no DNA check behind it. TRBV21-1 is marked as a pseudogene. The CDR3 loop spans 16 amino acids. CDR3 in amino acids: CASSKEVIKGKEGYTF. CDR3 DNA sequence: TGTGCCAGCAGCAAAGAGGTCATTAAGGGGAAGGAAGGCTACACCTTC.

The chain is built from TRBV3-1 (or the pseudogene TRBV3-2) and TRBJ1-5, with no clear D. The CDR3 loop spans 13 amino acids. Germline V gives CDR1 LGHDT, CDR2 YNNKEL (reference sequence). The V end was cut by 4 bases, the J end by 5 bases, with 9 bases between. The CDR3 nucleotides are TGTGCCAGCAGCCTGCAGGCAGATCAGCCCCAGCATTTT. This translates into CASSLQADQPQHF.

This clone was observed a single time. The V and J genes are TRBV28 and TRBJ2-1; 15 bases are shared with TRBD2. Per germline, CDR1 MDHEN and CDR2 SYDVKM. The CDR3 has 19 residues. The trim removed 4 bases at V and 4 bases at J, leaving 11 bases unmatched. CDR3 sequence reads: CASSSGLAGGPGAYNEQFF. The DNA of the CDR3 is TGTGCCAGCAGTTCCGGACTAGCGGGAGGGCCTGGGGCTTACAATGAGCAGTTCTTC.

This clone is a singleton in its sample. The chain recombines TRBV7-9 with TRBJ2-1; D call uncertain. There are 16 residues in the CDR3. In germline, CDR1 is SEHNR, CDR2 FQNEAQ (reference sequence). V was trimmed by 1 base and J by 8 bases, leaving 18 bases between them. This CDR3 is CASSLVVAGPTDEQFF. The CDR3 nucleotides read TGTGCCAGCAGCTTAGTAGTCGCAGGACCAACGGATGAGCAGTTCTTC.

The V call is TRBV11-2, the J call TRBJ2-7; a possible D gene is TRBD2 (5 bases). Per the germline V gene, CDR1 is SGHAT and CDR2 is FQNNGV. Trimming cost V 3 bases and J 6 bases, with 18 bases left between them. The CDR3 runs 15 residues. CDR3 sequence: CASSLSVEASREQYF. DNA of the CDR3: TGTGCCAGCAGCTTGTCAGTCGAGGCTAGCCGCGAGCAGTACTTC.

CDR3 region: CASSVWHTNDNQPQHF. CDR3 in DNA: TGTGCCAGCAGTGTGTGGCATACGAACGACAATCAGCCCCAGCATTTT. V gene TRBV6-1 combines with J gene TRBJ1-5; D call uncertain. Germline CDR1 and CDR2: MNHNS and SASEGT. The germline V and J ends were trimmed by 4 bases and 3 bases, with 16 bases remaining between them. This CDR3 region has 16 residues.

The gene calls are TRBV2 and TRBJ1-2; the match to TRBD1 covers 7 bases. The CDR3 loop spans 15 amino acids. The germline CDR1 and CDR2 sequences are SNHLY and FYNNEI. J lost 2 bases, V lost 3 bases, and 6 bases had no gene match. The CDR3 bases are TGTGCCAGCAGTGATTGGGGGACAGCCAACTATGGCTACACCTTC. Its translation: CASSDWGTANYGYTF.

CDR3 in DNA: TGTGCCAGCAGTTTCCGTGGGACAGGGGTCTACGAGCAGTACTTC. The encoded protein is CASSFRGTGVYEQYF. The rearrangement joins TRBV27 to TRBJ2-7, with 10 bases lining up with TRBD1. Germline CDR1 and CDR2: MNHEY and SMNVEV (reference sequence). Trimming took 3 bases from V and 3 from J; bases not matched to a gene: 5. This CDR3 region has 15 residues.

This sequence joins TRBV19 and TRBJ2-7, with TRBD2 matching 9 bases. Germline V gene sequence: CDR1 LNHDA, CDR2 SQIVND (reference sequence). This CDR3 comprises 14 residues. V shed 9 bases and J 2 bases; nucleotides not matched to a gene: 8. The CDR3 reads CASAGLASTYEQYF. The CDR3, as DNA: TGTGCCAGCGCGGGACTAGCATCCACCTACGAGCAGTACTTC.

The CDR3 spells CASSMVSNQPQHF. CDR3 bases: TGTGCCAGTAGTATGGTCAGCAATCAGCCCCAGCATTTT. This rearrangement joins TRBV19 to TRBJ1-5; no clear D. V dropped 3 bases and J dropped 1 base, with 4 bases sitting between them. In germline, CDR1 is LNHDA, CDR2 SQIVND (reference sequence). The CDR3 covers 13 residues.

This clone was found a few times. Other nucleotide sequences in the sample specify the same CDR3. The chain recombines TRBV5-1 with TRBJ1-5; D is ambiguous. V was pared by 0 bases and J by 3 bases, with 4 bases between. The germline V gene has CDR1 SGHRS and CDR2 YFSETQ. This CDR3 contains 13 residues. DNA of the CDR3: TGCGCCAGCAGCTTGGGGAACAATCAGCCCCAGCATTTT. Its translation: CASSLGNNQPQHF. Filled out from reference TRBV5-1 and TRBJ1-5, the complete variable domain reads KAGVTQTPRYLIKTRGQQVTLSCSPISGHRSVSWYQQTPGQGLQFLFEYFSETQRNKGNFPGRFSGRQFSNSRSEMNVSTLELGDSALYLCASSLGNNQPQHFGDGTRLSIL.